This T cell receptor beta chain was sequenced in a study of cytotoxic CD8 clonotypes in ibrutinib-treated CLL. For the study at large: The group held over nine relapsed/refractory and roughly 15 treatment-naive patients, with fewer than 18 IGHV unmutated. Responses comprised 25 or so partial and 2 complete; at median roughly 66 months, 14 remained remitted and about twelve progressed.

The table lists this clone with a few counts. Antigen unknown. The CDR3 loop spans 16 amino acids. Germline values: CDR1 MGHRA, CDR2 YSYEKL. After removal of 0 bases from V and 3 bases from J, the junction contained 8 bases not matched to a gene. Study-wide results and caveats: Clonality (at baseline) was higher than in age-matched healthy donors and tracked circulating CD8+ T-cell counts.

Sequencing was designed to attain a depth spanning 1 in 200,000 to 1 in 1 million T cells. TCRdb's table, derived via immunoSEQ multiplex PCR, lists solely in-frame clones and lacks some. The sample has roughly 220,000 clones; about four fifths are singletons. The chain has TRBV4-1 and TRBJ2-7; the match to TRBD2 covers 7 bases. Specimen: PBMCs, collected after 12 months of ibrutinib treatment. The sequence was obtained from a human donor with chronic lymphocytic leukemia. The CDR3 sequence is CASSQEGLADHYEQYF. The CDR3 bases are TGCGCCAGCAGCCAAGAGGGCCTAGCGGACCACTACGAGCAGTACTTC.